These 13 T cell receptor beta chains share one sample of origin, sequenced in a study of graft-versus-host responses after intestinal transplantation. Assay used: immunoSEQ multiplex PCR; TCRdb lists only in-frame clones, some missing. The table has 4,000 or so clones, approximately 85% seen once. Lamina propria and intraepithelial lymphocytes were released by processing graft tissue. This specimen consisted of ileum tissue, obtained roughly 95 weeks after intestinal transplant. The receptor set was obtained from a human patient who received an intestinal transplant, so some T cells may come from the graft donor.

This clone was counted only a few times. The chain carries TRBV18 and TRBJ2-7; 8 bases line up with TRBD1. Germline V gene data show CDR1 as KGHSH and CDR2 as LQKENI. After removal of 0 bases from V and 2 bases from J, the junction contained 3 bases not matched to a gene. The CDR3 has 15 residues. CDR3 sequence: CASSPPGQDPYEQYF. The CDR3 DNA sequence: TGTGCCAGCTCACCACCGGGACAGGATCCCTACGAGCAGTACTTC.

The genes are TRBV5-4 and TRBJ2-5; D uncertain. The germline V gene encodes CDR1 SGHNT and CDR2 YYREEE (reference sequence). This CDR3 comprises 13 residues. The germline V and J ends were trimmed by 2 bases and 1 base, with 6 bases remaining between them. The CDR3 DNA reads as TGTGCCAGCAGCTTTGACGGCCAAGAGACCCAGTACTTC. Residues: CASSFDGQETQYF.

The chain has TRBV7-2 and TRBJ2-1; no definite D call. Germline V gene data show CDR1 as SGHTA and CDR2 as FQGNSA. V lost 5 bases and J 5 bases, leaving 13 bases between the germline ends. This CDR3 is 14 amino acids long. CDR3 nucleotide sequence: TGTGCCAGCAGCCCCCGGCGAACCGACAATGAGCAGTTCTTC. Translating it yields CASSPRRTDNEQFF.

CDR3 sequence (DNA): TGTGCCATCAGTCTAGCGGGGGGCTACGAGCAGTACTTC. As protein: CAISLAGGYEQYF. The gene calls are TRBV10-3 and TRBJ2-7; TRBD2 matches 11 bases. This CDR3 has 13 residues. V trimming: 5 bases; J trimming: 3 bases; junction bases outside the gene matches: 0. Germline lookup yields CDR1 ENHRY and CDR2 SYGVKD.

A single count supports this clone. V is TRBV10-3 and J is TRBJ2-5; 9 bases are a match to TRBD2. From germline, CDR1 is ENHRY and CDR2 SYGVKD. V trimming: 3 bases; J trimming: 2 bases; junction bases outside the gene matches: 13. This CDR3 comprises 18 residues. The CDR3 sequence is CAISDLDWASGEQETQYF. CDR3 coding DNA: TGTGCCATCAGTGACCTCGACTGGGCTAGCGGGGAGCAAGAGACCCAGTACTTC.

The table lists this clone with a few counts. This chain links TRBV7-8 with TRBJ2-7, with TRBD2 identical over 9 bases. Germline lookup yields CDR1 SGHVS and CDR2 FQNEAQ. There are 16 residues in the CDR3. The V and J ends lost 5 bases and 2 bases, in that order; junction bases with no gene match: 10. The CDR3 is CASSHLGGGEAYEQYF. The CDR3, as DNA: TGTGCCAGCAGCCACCTGGGCGGGGGGGAGGCCTACGAGCAGTACTTC.

The V call is TRBV2, the J call TRBJ1-2; 8 bases are a match to TRBD1. Germline V gene data show CDR1 as SNHLY and CDR2 as FYNNEI. With V trimmed by 10 bases and J by 4 bases, 2 bases remained unmatched. The CDR3 runs 11 residues. The CDR3 nucleotides read TGTGCCATCGGACAGGGCTATGGCTACACCTTC. As protein: CAIGQGYGYTF.

This chain connects TRBV27 to TRBJ1-1; D is unclear. This CDR3 is built from 15 residues. V was clipped by 5 bases and J by 1 base, with 14 bases between them. The germline V gene has CDR1 MNHEY and CDR2 SMNVEV (reference sequence). This CDR3 reads CASSLLRTPNTEAFF. CDR3 bases: TGTGCCAGCAGTCTCTTACGGACTCCGAACACTGAAGCTTTCTTT.

The sample holds a few counts of this clone. The CDR3 sequence is CASSLRQGGDSPLHF. CDR3 nucleotides: TGTGCCAGCAGCTTGCGACAGGGGGGAGATTCACCCCTCCACTTT. The chain is built from TRBV7-2 and TRBJ1-6; 9 bases match TRBD1. Germline V gene lookup returns CDR1 SGHTA and CDR2 FQGNSA. The CDR3 length is 15 residues. Losses at the gene ends were 3 bases for V and 8 bases for J; bases not matched to a gene: 5.

The V call is TRBV7-8, the J call TRBJ2-1, with D hard to call. CDR1 and CDR2 (germline): SGHVS, FQNEAQ. CDR3 length: 16 residues. The ends were cut back, 0 bases at V and 6 bases at J, with 15 bases in the middle. The CDR3 here is CASSLAVGRVGNEQFF. In nucleotides, the CDR3 is TGTGCCAGCAGCTTAGCTGTGGGCCGGGTGGGCAATGAGCAGTTCTTC.

The chain links TRBV7-2 to TRBJ1-2, with D possibly being TRBD1 (5 bases). Per germline, CDR1 SGHTA and CDR2 FQGNSA. The V end lost 5 bases, the J end lost 8 bases, and 15 bases lay between the germline ends. The CDR3 contains 13 residues. CDR3 sequence reads: CASSPIGVGGYTF. The CDR3 DNA reads TGTGCCAGCAGCCCCATAGGGGTCGGGGGCTACACCTTC.

The rearrangement links TRBV9 to TRBJ1-1; D unresolved. Germline V gene lookup returns CDR1 SGDLS and CDR2 YYNGEE. V gave up 0 bases and J gave up 3 bases, with 9 bases separating them. CDR3 size: 14 residues. The CDR3 nucleotides are TGTGCCAGCAGCGTAGGGGAAAGGCACACTGAAGCTTTCTTT. Its protein is CASSVGERHTEAFF.

With respect to this clone: At one end the junction does not follow the germline gene, possibly because of a read error. The chain combines TRBV5-1 with TRBJ1-1, with a weak D call TRBD1 (6 bases). CDR3 length: 14 residues. Germline lookup yields CDR1 SGHRS and CDR2 YFSETQ. CDR3: CASSLETGGTEVFF. The CDR3 DNA reads as TGCGCCAGCAGCTTGGAGACGGGGGGCACTGAAGTTTTCTTT.